This T cell receptor (beta chain) was profiled in a study of shared clonotypes between healthy human individuals. Regarding this clone: Its target is unknown.

Points from the study as a whole: Only blood was sampled, and tissue TCR repertoires likely differ from blood ones. The genetic and exposure-history diversity represented was limited by few donors.

The healthy adult donors were HIV-negative and reported no recent acute infections or vaccinations. In the original workflow: With immunoSEQ giving junction-only sequences and no quality scores, filtering differed. Clones were sequenced by immunoSEQ multiplex PCR, and TCRdb holds only the in-frame ones, with some missing. The DNA was the basis for D and trimming; V, J and clone size are from that table. The table includes approximately 740,000 clones, approximately 79% detected once. This CDR3 comprises 15 residues. V lost 6 bases to trimming and J lost 4 bases, with 19 bases between them. CDR1 and CDR2 from the germline V gene are SEHNR and FQNEAQ (reference sequence).

V usage is TRBV7-9 and J usage is TRBJ2-7; unclear D gene. Sequenced sample: memory CD4+ T cells sorted from blood. Stated subset: CD45RA-negative fraction. This clonotype originated in a woman in her 30s in good health. Written as DNA, the CDR3 is TGTGCCAGCAGTTCCACAGCAGCCCGAACGTACGAGCAGTACTTC. Amino acids: CASSSTAARTYEQYF.